This T cell receptor beta chain was captured in a study of blood T cell repertoires in COVID-19. Study overall: Samples representing acute and convalescent COVID-19 were sourced from the United States, Italy and Spain. T cells, B-cell-depleted T cells, or PBMCs provided the cDNA or gDNA that served as material.

The V gene's germline CDR1 is LGHDT and CDR2 YNNKEL (reference sequence). The CDR3 totals 16 residues. V lost 4 bases, J lost 4 bases, and 19 bases lay in between. Original processing methods: Nucleated cell counts were estimated from reference gene primer amplification. This table comes from immunoSEQ multiplex PCR, and its TCRdb copy is limited to in-frame clones, with some not included. The V and J calls and clone size were taken over from that table, and D and trimming were inferred from the DNA. The sample includes roughly 380,000 clones, about 88% of them seen just once. The origin of this receptor is a woman aged 40 to 49 with COVID-19, enrolled during active disease. Sequenced: peripheral blood. V is TRBV3-1 (or the pseudogene TRBV3-2) and J is TRBJ2-5; possibly TRBD2 for D (5 bases). CDR3 sequence: CASSLNSGGWAETQYF. DNA of the CDR3: TGTGCCAGCAGCCTGAATTCCGGAGGCTGGGCAGAGACCCAGTACTTC.